This entry lists 5 T cell receptor beta chains sequenced from one sample in a study of tumor-infiltrating lymphocytes in primary liver carcinoma. From approximately 0.5 ug of total RNA, TCR beta-specific cDNA was reverse-transcribed using a constant-region primer. ARM-PCR was slightly modified, and three nested multiplex PCR rounds with it gave rise to the TCR beta libraries. In the first two PCR rounds, TRBV1-TRBV30 forward primers were paired with a C-beta reverse primer, and each round lasted roughly 9 cycles. TCRdb re-analysed the multiplex PCR reads in MiXCR, keeping a single row per CDR3 protein. The data contain about 300,000 distinct CDR3 sequences, about 60% of them seen just once; the ten biggest clones take up more than 8.5%. Blood RNA came from unsorted whole blood; germline DNA was also extracted. Sequencing input: peripheral blood. These TCRs come from a man aged 40-49 years with primary liver carcinoma and hepatitis B virus infection.

The chain couples TRBV30 to TRBJ2-1; unclear D gene. From germline, CDR1 is GTSNPN and CDR2 SVGIG (reference sequence). The length of the CDR3 is 13 residues. Deletions cut 0 bases from V and 6 bases from J, with 9 bases between. The CDR3 DNA follows: TGTGCCTGGAGTGTGGCGGATATCAATGAGCAGTTCTTC. Its translation is CAWSVADINEQFF.

To note about this clonotype: A much more abundant neighbour one base away suggests this may be a read error. The V and J genes are TRBV11-2 and TRBJ2-1; tentative D call: TRBD2 (6 bases). In germline, CDR1 is SGHAT, CDR2 FQNNGV. The CDR3 is 16 residues long. The CDR3 DNA sequence: TGTGCCAGCAGCTTAGATGTTGGGGGGTCCTACAATGAGCAGTCCTTC. Amino acids: CASSLDVGGSYNEQSF. Drawing the rest from reference TRBV11-2 and TRBJ2-1, the complete variable domain is EAGVAQSPRYKIIEKRQSVAFWCNPISGHATLYWYQQILGQGPKLLIQFQNNGVVDDSQLPKDRFSAERLKGVDSTLKIQPAKLEDSAVYLCASSLDVGGSYNEQSFGPGTRLTVL.

A note on this clonotype: A much larger clone differs by one base, so this may be a read error. This sequence joins TRBV10-3 and TRBJ2-2; 7 bases agree with TRBD1. CDR1 ENHRY and CDR2 SYGVKD come from the germline V gene. The CDR3 contains 14 residues. The chain's CDR3 is CASASGQNTGEPFF. CDR3 sequence (DNA): TGTGCCTCAGCCTCGGGACAGAACACCGGGGAGCCGTTTTTT.

About this clonotype itself: A much larger clone is a single base away; this may be a read error. This chain uses TRBV5-5 with TRBJ2-1; D gene ambiguous. Germline CDR1 reads SGHKS; CDR2 reads YYEKEE (reference sequence). CDR3 size: 14 residues. In DNA form, the CDR3 reads TGTGCCAGCAGCTTGGTCTGGTCCTGGAATGAGCAGTCCTTC. This gives the protein CASSLVWSWNEQSF. The complete variable domain, with remaining parts taken from reference TRBV5-5 and TRBJ2-1, reads DAGVTQSPTHLIKTRGQQVTLRCSPISGHKSVSWYQQVLGQGPQFIFQYYEKEERGRGNFPDRFSARQFPNYSSELNVNALLLGDSALYLCASSLVWSWNEQSFGPGTRLTVL.

In regard to this clonotype: A much more abundant neighbour one base away suggests this may be a read error. V gene TRBV6-5 combines with J gene TRBJ2-7, with D tentatively TRBD2 (5 bases). This CDR3 is 13 amino acids long. Germline lookup yields CDR1 MNHEY and CDR2 SVGAGI. The germline V and J ends were trimmed by 5 bases and 2 bases, with 10 bases remaining between them. As DNA, the CDR3 is TGTGCCAGCAGTGATCTCGGGACCTACGAGCAGTACTTC. Encoded protein: CASSDLGTYEQYF.